These 24 T cell receptor beta chains came from one sample sequenced in a study of cytomegalovirus exposure and HLA in healthy donors. The data were produced by immunoSEQ multiplex PCR, yet TCRdb's version contains in-frame clones alone and is incomplete. The table has some 170,000 clones, approximately 84% seen once. Sequenced sample: PBMCs. Source of these receptors: a man under 40 in good health and CMV-seropositive.

The genes are TRBV5-4 and TRBJ2-3; D remains unclear. Germline V gives CDR1 SGHNT, CDR2 YYREEE (reference sequence). The V end lost 4 bases, the J end lost 5 bases, and 23 bases lay between the germline ends. The length of the CDR3 is 17 residues. The CDR3 region has the DNA TGTGCCAGCAGCCCCCCGGGTAGCTCAGTGAGTGGAGATACGCAGTATTTT. This sequence encodes CASSPPGSSVSGDTQYF.

CDR3 sequence: CSVEGGHVDTQYF. DNA for the CDR3: TGCAGCGTTGAAGGCGGTCACGTCGATACGCAGTATTTT. The chain joins TRBV29-1 to TRBJ2-3; no definite D call. The germline V and J ends were trimmed by 1 base and 6 bases, with 11 bases remaining between them. Germline V lookup: CDR1 SQVTM, CDR2 ANQGSEA. CDR3 size: 13 residues.

The chain employs TRBV15 and TRBJ1-5, with D possibly being TRBD1 (5 bases). The CDR3 spans 18 residues. Germline CDR1 reads LNHNV; CDR2 reads YYDKDF (reference sequence). Trimming cost V 5 bases and J 5 bases, with 25 bases left between them. CDR3 region: CATSQSRPGRGSDQPQHF. CDR3 DNA: TGTGCCACCAGCCAATCTCGCCCGGGGAGGGGATCAGATCAGCCCCAGCATTTT.

A few counts support this clone. J is TRBJ2-1 and V is TRBV19, with 10 bases fitting TRBD2. Germline V gene data show CDR1 as LNHDA and CDR2 as SQIVND (reference sequence). J lost 2 bases, V lost 6 bases, and 4 bases had no gene match. This CDR3 region has 15 residues. The CDR3 region has the DNA TGTGCCAGTAGACCAGGGACTAGCGCCTACAATGAGCAGTTCTTC. It translates to CASRPGTSAYNEQFF.

The V and J genes are TRBV6-5 and TRBJ2-7; D is ambiguous. Germline V gene sequence: CDR1 MNHEY, CDR2 SVGAGI. Trimming took 6 bases from V and 5 from J, leaving 8 bases between them. The CDR3 spans 11 residues. CDR3 loop: CASSSGDEQYF. The CDR3, as DNA: TGTGCCAGCAGCAGTGGTGACGAGCAGTACTTC.

The V gene is TRBV5-1, the J gene TRBJ2-3; 7 positions match TRBD2. Looked up from germline, CDR1 is SGHRS and CDR2 is YFSETQ. The J segment lost 2 bases and the V segment lost 2 bases, leaving 11 bases of the junction unmatched. CDR3 length: 17 residues. Written as DNA, the CDR3 is TGCGCCAGCAGCTTTAGCGTGGCGGGAGACGTCACAGATACGCAGTATTTT. Its translation: CASSFSVAGDVTDTQYF.

V is TRBV5-1 and J is TRBJ1-5, with 9 nucleotides matching TRBD1. Germline V gene lookup returns CDR1 SGHRS and CDR2 YFSETQ. The J segment lost 6 bases and the V segment lost 4 bases, leaving 14 bases of the junction unmatched. CDR3 length: 17 residues. The CDR3 loop reads CASSLSPGQGGSQPQHF. In nucleotides, the CDR3 is TGCGCCAGCAGCCTTTCTCCGGGACAGGGTGGCTCTCAGCCCCAGCATTTT. The full variable domain, in which reference TRBV5-1 and TRBJ1-5 provide the parts outside the CDR3, is KAGVTQTPRYLIKTRGQQVTLSCSPISGHRSVSWYQQTPGQGLQFLFEYFSETQRNKGNFPGRFSGRQFSNSRSEMNVSTLELGDSALYLCASSLSPGQGGSQPQHFGDGTRLSIL.

This rearrangement joins TRBV7-2 to TRBJ2-3; perhaps TRBD1 as D (5 bases). CDR1 is SGHTA, CDR2 FQGNSA, per germline. This CDR3 is 14 amino acids long. V lost 4 bases and J lost 2, with 10 bases in between. The CDR3 bases are TGTGCCAGCAGCTGGAGACAGTTCACAGATACGCAGTATTTT. This sequence encodes CASSWRQFTDTQYF.

V gene TRBV30 combines with J gene TRBJ1-1, with a weak D call TRBD1 (5 bases). V lost 4 bases and J lost 4, with 10 bases in between. CDR1 is GTSNPN, CDR2 SVGIG, per germline (reference sequence). There are 12 residues in the CDR3. The DNA for the CDR3 is TGTGCCTGGAACCAGGGAAGCACTGAAGCTTTCTTT. Amino acids: CAWNQGSTEAFF. The whole variable domain, remainder taken from reference TRBV30 and TRBJ1-1, is SQTIHQWPATLVQPVGSPLSLECTVEGTSNPNLYWYRQAAGRGLQLLFYSVGIGQISSEVPQNLSASRPQDRQFILSSKKLLLSDSGFYLCAWNQGSTEAFFGQGTRLTVV.

CDR3 coding DNA: TGTGCCAGCAGAAAAATTGGGGGCGCAGATACGCAGTATTTT. Its protein is CASRKIGGADTQYF. The chain couples TRBV7-2 to TRBJ2-3, with D tentatively TRBD1 (6 bases). Germline V gives CDR1 SGHTA, CDR2 FQGNSA. V was shortened by 6 bases and J by 4 bases, with 14 bases between the two germline ends. The CDR3 covers 14 residues. Supplemented by reference TRBV7-2 and TRBJ2-3, the full variable domain reads GAGVSQSPSNKVTEKGKDVELRCDPISGHTALYWYRQSLGQGLEFLIYFQGNSAPDKSGLPSDRFSAERTGGSVSTLTIQRTQQEDSAVYLCASRKIGGADTQYFGPGTRLTVL.

The chain couples TRBV19 to TRBJ1-5; tentative D call: TRBD1 (5 bases). CDR3 length: 12 residues. V was pared by 9 bases and J by 5 bases, with 11 bases between. Germline V CDR1 and CDR2: LNHDA, SQIVND (reference sequence). The CDR3 loop is CASHRGDQPQHF. CDR3 nucleotides: TGTGCCAGCCATAGGGGTGATCAGCCCCAGCATTTT.

This clone was picked up a small number of times. This chain links TRBV6-1 with TRBJ1-5; the match to TRBD1 covers 8 bases. The CDR3 covers 15 residues. J lost 2 bases, V lost 2 bases, and 2 bases had no gene match. The germline gives CDR1 MNHNS, CDR2 SASEGT. CDR3 loop: CASSEQGARNQPQHF. In DNA, the CDR3 is TGTGCCAGCAGTGAACAGGGGGCACGCAATCAGCCCCAGCATTTT.

V and J are TRBV2 and TRBJ1-3; possible D gene TRBD1, 5 bases. The CDR3 has 13 residues. With 8 bases removed from V and 5 bases from J, the gap between germline ends came to 13 bases. Germline values: CDR1 SNHLY, CDR2 FYNNEI. DNA of the CDR3: TGTGCCAGCGGGGCAGACTCCAGAAACACCATATATTTT. Protein product: CASGADSRNTIYF.

This chain uses TRBV6-1 with TRBJ1-4; 10 positions match TRBD1. This CDR3 comprises 15 residues. J lost 4 bases, V lost 6 bases, and 5 bases had no gene match. Germline CDR1 is MNHNS and CDR2 is SASEGT. The CDR3 DNA is TGTGCCAGCAGCGACAGGGGGCGTATTAATGAAAAACTGTTTTTT. As protein: CASSDRGRINEKLFF.

The chain links TRBV9 to TRBJ1-1; the D gene is possibly TRBD1 (5 bases). Germline lookup yields CDR1 SGDLS and CDR2 YYNGEE. The CDR3 spans 17 residues. Between the trimmed V and J ends, which lost 2 bases and 3 bases, there was a span of 20 bases. This chain's CDR3 is CASSVVGEARLDTEAFF. The CDR3 DNA follows: TGTGCCAGCAGCGTTGTAGGGGAGGCCCGTCTGGACACTGAAGCTTTCTTT. Drawing the rest from reference TRBV9 and TRBJ1-1, the complete variable domain is DSGVTQTPKHLITATGQRVTLRCSPRSGDLSVYWYQQSLDQGLQFLIQYYNGEERAKGNILERFSAQQFPDLHSELNLSSLELGDSALYFCASSVVGEARLDTEAFFGQGTRLTVV.

This clone was observed a single time. The V call is TRBV27, the J call TRBJ1-5; D is unresolved. This CDR3 contains 13 residues. Germline V gives CDR1 MNHEY, CDR2 SMNVEV (reference sequence). V lost 6 bases, J lost 4 bases, and 10 bases lay in between. As DNA, the CDR3 is TGTGCCAGCAGACGTGATCTAAATCAGCCCCAGCATTTT. Protein sequence: CASRRDLNQPQHF.

The rearrangement uses TRBV5-1 and TRBJ2-1, with D maybe TRBD2 (5 bases). The germline V gene has CDR1 SGHRS and CDR2 YFSETQ. This CDR3 comprises 14 residues. The germline V and J ends were trimmed by 0 bases and 7 bases, with 11 bases remaining between them. In DNA form, the CDR3 reads TGCGCCAGCAGCTTGGCATCTAGGAGGAATGAGCAGTTCTTC. Its translation: CASSLASRRNEQFF.

The table lists this clone with a count of one. V and J are TRBV18 and TRBJ1-1; D call uncertain. The V end lost 2 bases, the J end lost 4 bases, and 11 bases lay between the germline ends. The CDR3 spans 14 residues. CDR1 is KGHSH, CDR2 LQKENI, per germline. CDR3 sequence: CASSPVEGGTEAFF. DNA of the CDR3: TGTGCCAGCTCACCAGTCGAGGGAGGCACTGAAGCTTTCTTT.

The CDR3 loop reads CAWSRRNEQFF. In DNA, the CDR3 is TGTGCCTGGAGTAGGAGGAATGAGCAGTTCTTC. This chain uses TRBV30 with TRBJ2-1, with D tentatively TRBD2 (5 bases). The ends were cut back, 2 bases at V and 7 bases at J, with 6 bases in the middle. The CDR3 runs 11 residues. Germline CDR1 is GTSNPN and CDR2 is SVGIG (reference sequence).

This clone was seen more than once but under ten times. The chain couples TRBV18 to TRBJ1-2; tentative D call: TRBD1 (6 bases). The CDR3 spans 15 residues. V was shortened by 1 base and J by 2 bases, with 11 bases between the two germline ends. Germline V gives CDR1 KGHSH, CDR2 LQKENI. CDR3: CASSPLLRGNYGYTF. CDR3 nucleotides: TGTGCCAGCTCACCACTCCTTAGGGGGAACTATGGCTACACCTTC.

The rearrangement links TRBV9 to TRBJ2-5, with D uncertain. The germline CDR1 and CDR2 sequences are SGDLS and YYNGEE. The CDR3 runs 13 residues. V shed 2 bases and J shed 1 base, with 6 bases lying between them. The CDR3 coding sequence is TGTGCCAGCAGCGTGAACTCCCAAGAGACCCAGTACTTC. As protein: CASSVNSQETQYF.

This chain connects TRBV28 to TRBJ1-1; 9 bases align to TRBD1. With 6 bases clipped from V and 3 bases from J, the junction kept 5 bases outside the gene matches. Germline values: CDR1 MDHEN, CDR2 SYDVKM. The CDR3 length is 14 residues. CDR3: CASRKTGGYTEAFF. In nucleotides, the CDR3 is TGTGCCAGCAGGAAAACAGGGGGCTACACTGAAGCTTTCTTT.

This clone was counted a few times. The rearrangement links TRBV7-8 to TRBJ2-7; 7 nucleotides align to TRBD1. Germline V CDR1 and CDR2: SGHVS, FQNEAQ. The CDR3 length is 13 residues. V gave up 3 bases and J gave up 2 bases; unmatched junction bases: 1. The CDR3 sequence is CASSLDRPYEQYF. CDR3 nucleotide sequence: TGTGCCAGCAGCTTGGACAGGCCCTACGAGCAGTACTTC. The full variable domain, with the rest looked up from reference TRBV7-8 and TRBJ2-7, is GAGVSQSPRYKVAKRGQDVALRCDPISGHVSLFWYQQALGQGPEFLTYFQNEAQLDKSGLPSDRFFAERPEGSVSTLKIQRTQQEDSAVYLCASSLDRPYEQYFGPGTRLTVT.

The chain is built from TRBV28 and TRBJ2-5; weak D call: TRBD1 (6 bases). Trimming cost V 5 bases and J 0 bases, with 13 bases left between them. CDR3 length: 15 residues. Germline-derived CDR1 and CDR2 are MDHEN and SYDVKM. The CDR3 loop reads CASSLLDSYQETQYF. In DNA, the CDR3 is TGTGCCAGCAGTCTCTTGGACAGCTACCAAGAGACCCAGTACTTC.